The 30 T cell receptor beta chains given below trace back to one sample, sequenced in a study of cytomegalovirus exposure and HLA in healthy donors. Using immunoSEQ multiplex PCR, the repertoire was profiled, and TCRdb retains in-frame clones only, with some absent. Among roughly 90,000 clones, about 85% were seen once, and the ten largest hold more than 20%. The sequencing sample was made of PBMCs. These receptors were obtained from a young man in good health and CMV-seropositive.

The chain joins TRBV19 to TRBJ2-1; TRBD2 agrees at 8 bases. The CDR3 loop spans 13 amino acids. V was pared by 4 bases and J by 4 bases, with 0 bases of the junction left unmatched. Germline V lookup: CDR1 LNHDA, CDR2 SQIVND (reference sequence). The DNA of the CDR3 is TGTGCCAGTAGTACTAGCGGGTACAATGAGCAGTTCTTC. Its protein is CASSTSGYNEQFF.

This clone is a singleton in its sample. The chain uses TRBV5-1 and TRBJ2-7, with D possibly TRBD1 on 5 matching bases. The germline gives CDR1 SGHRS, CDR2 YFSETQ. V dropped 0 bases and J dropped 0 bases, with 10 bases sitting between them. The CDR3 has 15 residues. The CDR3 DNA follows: TGCGCCAGCAGCTTGGCCGTGGGGCGCTCCTACGAGCAGTACTTC. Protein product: CASSLAVGRSYEQYF.

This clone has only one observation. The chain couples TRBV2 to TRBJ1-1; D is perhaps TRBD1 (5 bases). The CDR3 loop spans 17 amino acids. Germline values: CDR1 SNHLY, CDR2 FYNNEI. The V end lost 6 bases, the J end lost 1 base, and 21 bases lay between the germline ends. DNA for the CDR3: TGTGCCAGCAGATCAGGGCTAGGGATAATTTCGAACACTGAAGCTTTCTTT. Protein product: CASRSGLGIISNTEAFF.

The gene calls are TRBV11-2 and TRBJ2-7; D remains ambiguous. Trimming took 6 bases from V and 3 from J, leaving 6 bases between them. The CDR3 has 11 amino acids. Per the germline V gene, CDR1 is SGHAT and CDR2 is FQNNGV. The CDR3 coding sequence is TGTGCCAGCAGTTCCCACTACGAGCAGTACGTC. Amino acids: CASSSHYEQYV.

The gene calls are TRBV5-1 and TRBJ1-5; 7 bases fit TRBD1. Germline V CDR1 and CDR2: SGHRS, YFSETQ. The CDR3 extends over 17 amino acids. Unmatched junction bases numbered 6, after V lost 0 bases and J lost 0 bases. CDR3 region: CASSLAPRGASNQPQHF. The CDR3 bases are TGCGCCAGCAGCTTGGCACCCAGGGGGGCTAGCAATCAGCCCCAGCATTTT.

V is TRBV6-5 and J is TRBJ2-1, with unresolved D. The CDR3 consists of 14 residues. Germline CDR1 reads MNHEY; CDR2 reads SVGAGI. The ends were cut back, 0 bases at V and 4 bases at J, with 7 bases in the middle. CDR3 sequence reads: CASSYSQKYNEQFF. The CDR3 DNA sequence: TGTGCCAGCAGTTACTCGCAGAAGTACAATGAGCAGTTCTTC.

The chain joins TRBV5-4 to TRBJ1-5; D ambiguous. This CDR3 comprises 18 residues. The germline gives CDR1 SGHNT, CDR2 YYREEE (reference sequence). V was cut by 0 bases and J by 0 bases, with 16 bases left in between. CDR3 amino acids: CASSLGAHFNNSNQPQHF. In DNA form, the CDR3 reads TGTGCCAGCAGCTTGGGGGCCCATTTTAACAATAGCAATCAGCCCCAGCATTTT.

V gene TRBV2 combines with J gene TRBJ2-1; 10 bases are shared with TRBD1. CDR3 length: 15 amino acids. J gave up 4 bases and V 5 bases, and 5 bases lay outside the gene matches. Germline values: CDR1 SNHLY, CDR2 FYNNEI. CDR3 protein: CASSRGTGAYNEQFF. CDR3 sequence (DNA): TGTGCCAGCAGTCGAGGGACAGGGGCGTACAATGAGCAGTTCTTC.

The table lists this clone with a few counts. The CDR3 region has the DNA TGTGCCAGCAGTTTAATCTTCAGGGGGCCCGACGGGGAGCTGTTTTTT. It translates to CASSLIFRGPDGELFF. This chain uses TRBV27 with TRBJ2-2; 8 positions match TRBD1. Germline lookup yields CDR1 MNHEY and CDR2 SMNVEV (reference sequence). V was clipped by 2 bases and J by 7 bases; unmatched bases: 9. This CDR3 region has 16 residues.

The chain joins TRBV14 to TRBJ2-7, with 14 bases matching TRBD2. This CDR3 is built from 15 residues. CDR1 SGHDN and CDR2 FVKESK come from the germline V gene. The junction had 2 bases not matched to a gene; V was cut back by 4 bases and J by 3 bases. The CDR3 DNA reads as TGTGCCAGCAGCCGTGGACTAGCGGGAGGCTACGAGCAGTACGTC. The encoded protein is CASSRGLAGGYEQYV.

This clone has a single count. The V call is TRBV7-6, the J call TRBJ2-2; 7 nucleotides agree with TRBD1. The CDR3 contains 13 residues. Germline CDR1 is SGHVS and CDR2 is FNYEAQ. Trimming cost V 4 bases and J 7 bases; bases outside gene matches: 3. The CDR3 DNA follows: TGTGCCAGCAGCTCAGACAGGGTCGGGGAGCTGTTTTTT. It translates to CASSSDRVGELFF.

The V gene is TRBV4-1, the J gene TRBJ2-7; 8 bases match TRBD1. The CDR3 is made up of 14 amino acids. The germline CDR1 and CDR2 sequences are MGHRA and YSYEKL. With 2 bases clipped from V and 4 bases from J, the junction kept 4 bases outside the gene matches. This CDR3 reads CASSQRTGRYEQYF. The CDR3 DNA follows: TGCGCCAGCAGCCAAAGGACAGGGCGATACGAGCAGTACTTC.

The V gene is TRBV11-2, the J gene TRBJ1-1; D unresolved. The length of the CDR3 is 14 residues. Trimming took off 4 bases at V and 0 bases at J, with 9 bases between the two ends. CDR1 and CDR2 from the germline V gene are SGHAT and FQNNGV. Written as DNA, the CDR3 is TGTGCCAGCAGCTCGAGCGGGCTGAACACTGAAGCTTTCTTT. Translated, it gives CASSSSGLNTEAFF.

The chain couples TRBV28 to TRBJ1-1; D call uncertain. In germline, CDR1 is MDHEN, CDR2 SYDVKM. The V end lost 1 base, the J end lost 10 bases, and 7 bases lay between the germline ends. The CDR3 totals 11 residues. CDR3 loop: CASSLLDGAFF. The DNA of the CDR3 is TGTGCCAGCAGTTTATTAGATGGAGCTTTCTTT.

The CDR3 DNA follows: TGTGCCATCAGTGATATCGGTGGCTACAATGAGCAGTTCTTC. Encoded protein: CAISDIGGYNEQFF. The chain has TRBV10-3 and TRBJ2-1; D remains ambiguous. Germline assignment: CDR1 ENHRY and CDR2 SYGVKD. CDR3 length: 14 residues. V lost 3 bases to trimming and J lost 3 bases, with 9 bases between them.

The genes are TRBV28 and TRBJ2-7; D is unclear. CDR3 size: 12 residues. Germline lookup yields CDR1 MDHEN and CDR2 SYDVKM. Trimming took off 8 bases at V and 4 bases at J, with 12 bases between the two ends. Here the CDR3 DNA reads TGTGCCAGCGGGCGACCGCTGTACGAGCAGTACTTC. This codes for CASGRPLYEQYF. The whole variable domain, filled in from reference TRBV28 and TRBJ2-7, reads DVKVTQSSRYLVKRTGEKVFLECVQDMDHENMFWYRQDPGLGLRLIYFSYDVKMKEKGDIPEGYSVSREKKERFSLILESASTNQTSMYLCASGRPLYEQYFGPGTRLTVT.

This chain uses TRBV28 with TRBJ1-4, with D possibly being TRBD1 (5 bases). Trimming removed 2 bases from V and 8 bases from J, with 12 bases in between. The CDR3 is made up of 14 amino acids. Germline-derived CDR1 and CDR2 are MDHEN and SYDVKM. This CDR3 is CASSLPREGEKLFF. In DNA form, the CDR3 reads TGTGCCAGCAGTTTACCCAGGGAGGGGGAAAAACTGTTTTTT. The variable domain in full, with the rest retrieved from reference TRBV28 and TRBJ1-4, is DVKVTQSSRYLVKRTGEKVFLECVQDMDHENMFWYRQDPGLGLRLIYFSYDVKMKEKGDIPEGYSVSREKKERFSLILESASTNQTSMYLCASSLPREGEKLFFGSGTQLSVL.

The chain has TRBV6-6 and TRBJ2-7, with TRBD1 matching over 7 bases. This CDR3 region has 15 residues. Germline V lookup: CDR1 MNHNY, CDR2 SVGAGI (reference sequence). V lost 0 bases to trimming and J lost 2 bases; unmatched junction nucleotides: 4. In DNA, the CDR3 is TGTGCCAGCAGTTACTCACGGGACAGCACCTACGAGCAGTACTTC. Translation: CASSYSRDSTYEQYF.

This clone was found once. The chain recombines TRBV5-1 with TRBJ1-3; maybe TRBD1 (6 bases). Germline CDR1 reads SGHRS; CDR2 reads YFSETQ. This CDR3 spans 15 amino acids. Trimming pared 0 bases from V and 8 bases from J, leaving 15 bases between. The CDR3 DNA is TGCGCCAGCAGCTTGGCCAGGGAGGGGGTTGACACCATATATTTT. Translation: CASSLAREGVDTIYF.

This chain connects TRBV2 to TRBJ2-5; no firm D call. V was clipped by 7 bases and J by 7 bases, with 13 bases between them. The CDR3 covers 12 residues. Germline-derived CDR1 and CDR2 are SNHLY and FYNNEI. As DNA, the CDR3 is TGTGCCAGCACTAGTCCCTCGGGGACCCAGTACTTC. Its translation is CASTSPSGTQYF.

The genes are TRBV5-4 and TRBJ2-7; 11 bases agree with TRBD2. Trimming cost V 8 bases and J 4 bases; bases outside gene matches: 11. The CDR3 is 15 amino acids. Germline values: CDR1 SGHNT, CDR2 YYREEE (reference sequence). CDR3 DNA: TGTGCCAGTACACCCGGGACTAGCGGACCTTACGAGCAGTACTTC. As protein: CASTPGTSGPYEQYF.

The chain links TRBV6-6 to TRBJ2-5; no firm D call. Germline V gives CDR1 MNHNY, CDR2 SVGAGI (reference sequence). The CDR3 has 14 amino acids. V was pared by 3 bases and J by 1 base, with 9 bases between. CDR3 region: CASSYTQVQETQYF. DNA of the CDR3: TGTGCCAGCAGTTATACGCAGGTCCAAGAGACCCAGTACTTC.

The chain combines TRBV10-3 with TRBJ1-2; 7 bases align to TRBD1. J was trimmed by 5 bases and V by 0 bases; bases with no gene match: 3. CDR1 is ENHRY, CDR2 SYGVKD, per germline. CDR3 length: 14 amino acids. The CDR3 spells CAISESAGGYGYTF. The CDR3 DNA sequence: TGTGCCATCAGTGAGTCGGCAGGGGGTTATGGCTACACCTTC.

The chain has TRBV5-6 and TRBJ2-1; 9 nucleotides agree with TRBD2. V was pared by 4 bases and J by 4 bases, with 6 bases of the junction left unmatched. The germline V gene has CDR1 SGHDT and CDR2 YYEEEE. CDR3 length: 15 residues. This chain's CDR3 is CASSAGTSRYNEQFF. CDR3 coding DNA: TGTGCCAGCAGCGCCGGGACTAGCCGATACAATGAGCAGTTCTTC.

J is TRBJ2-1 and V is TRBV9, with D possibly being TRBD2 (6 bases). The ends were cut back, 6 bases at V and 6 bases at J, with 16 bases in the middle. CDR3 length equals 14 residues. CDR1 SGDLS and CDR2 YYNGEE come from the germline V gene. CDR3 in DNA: TGTGCCAGCAACACGGGACTTGCCTCCAATGAGCAGTTCTTC. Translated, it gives CASNTGLASNEQFF.

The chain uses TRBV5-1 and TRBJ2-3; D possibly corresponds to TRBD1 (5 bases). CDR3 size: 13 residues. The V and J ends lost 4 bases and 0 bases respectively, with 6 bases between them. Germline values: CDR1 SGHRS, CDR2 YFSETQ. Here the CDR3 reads CASSRGSTDTQYF. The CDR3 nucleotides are TGCGCCAGCAGCAGGGGTAGCACAGATACGCAGTATTTT. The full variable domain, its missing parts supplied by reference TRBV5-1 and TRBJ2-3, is KAGVTQTPRYLIKTRGQQVTLSCSPISGHRSVSWYQQTPGQGLQFLFEYFSETQRNKGNFPGRFSGRQFSNSRSEMNVSTLELGDSALYLCASSRGSTDTQYFGPGTRLTVL.

Here the CDR3 DNA reads TGTGCCAGCAGCCCCGACAGGGGGTGGTTTGAGACCCAGTACTTC. Translating it yields CASSPDRGWFETQYF. The chain joins TRBV11-2 to TRBJ2-5; 9 bases are a match to TRBD1. The junction had 9 bases not matched to a gene; V was cut back by 5 bases and J by 5 bases. The germline CDR1 and CDR2 sequences are SGHAT and FQNNGV. The CDR3 is made up of 15 amino acids.

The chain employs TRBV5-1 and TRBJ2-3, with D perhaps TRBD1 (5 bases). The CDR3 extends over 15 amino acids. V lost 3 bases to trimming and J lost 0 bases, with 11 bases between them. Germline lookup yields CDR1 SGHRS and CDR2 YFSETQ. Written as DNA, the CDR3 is TGCGCCAGCAGCTGGTGGGGCTATAGCACAGATACGCAGTATTTT. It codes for CASSWWGYSTDTQYF.

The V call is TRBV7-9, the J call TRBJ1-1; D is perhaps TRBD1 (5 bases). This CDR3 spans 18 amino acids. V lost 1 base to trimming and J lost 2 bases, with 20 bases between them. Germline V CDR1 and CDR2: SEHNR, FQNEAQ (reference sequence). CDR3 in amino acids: CASSLGTGVGSSNTEAFF. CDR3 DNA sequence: TGTGCCAGCAGCTTAGGAACAGGCGTAGGCAGTTCAAACACTGAAGCTTTCTTT.

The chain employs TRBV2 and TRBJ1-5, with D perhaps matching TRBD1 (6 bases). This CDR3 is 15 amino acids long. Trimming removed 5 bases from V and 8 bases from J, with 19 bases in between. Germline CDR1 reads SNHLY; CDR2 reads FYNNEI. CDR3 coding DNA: TGTGCCAGCAGTTTTCAGGGGCCGGGTGGGGAGCCCCAGCATTTT. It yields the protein CASSFQGPGGEPQHF.